The 29 T cell receptor beta chains listed next were all sequenced from one sample in a study of blood T cell repertoires in COVID-19. TCRdb's table, derived via immunoSEQ multiplex PCR, lists solely in-frame clones and lacks some. Of 65,000 to 70,000 clones listed, 79% were seen once; the top ten hold 16%. The sequenced sample was peripheral blood. The receptors come from a man between 60 and 70 years old with acute or convalescent COVID-19.

Details on this clone: Other DNA sequences in this sample translate to the same CDR3. V gene TRBV29-1 combines with J gene TRBJ2-7; D is perhaps TRBD1 (5 bases). Germline lookup yields CDR1 SQVTM and CDR2 ANQGSEA. The CDR3 sequence is 12 residues long. V dropped 7 bases and J dropped 1 base, with 11 bases sitting between them. Here the CDR3 DNA reads TGCAGCGCACGAGACAGTTCCTACGAGCAGTACTTC. Translating gives CSARDSSYEQYF.

The rearrangement uses TRBV28 and TRBJ1-2, with 8 bases aligning to TRBD1. The CDR3 loop spans 17 amino acids. With 7 bases clipped from V and 4 bases from J, the junction kept 17 bases outside the gene matches. Germline V CDR1 and CDR2: MDHEN, SYDVKM. CDR3 loop: CASTQGAQGRAIYGYTF. The CDR3 bases are TGTGCCAGCACCCAGGGGGCCCAGGGGCGCGCGATCTATGGCTACACCTTC.

The genes are TRBV19 and TRBJ1-4; perhaps TRBD1 as D (6 bases). Germline V gene sequence: CDR1 LNHDA, CDR2 SQIVND (reference sequence). V gave up 7 bases and J gave up 8 bases, with 17 bases separating them. There are 14 residues in the CDR3. The CDR3 is CASTKGQNYEKLFF. The CDR3 DNA reads TGTGCCAGTACCAAGGGACAAAACTACGAAAAACTGTTTTTT.

This clone was detected once. The chain combines TRBV29-1 with TRBJ1-1, with 7 bases lining up with TRBD1. This CDR3 is built from 12 residues. Germline V gene sequence: CDR1 SQVTM, CDR2 ANQGSEA. J lost 1 base, V lost 5 bases, and 1 base had no gene match. Written as DNA, the CDR3 is TGCAGCGTTTACAGGGGGAACACTGAAGCTTTCTTT. Protein sequence: CSVYRGNTEAFF.

The rearrangement joins TRBV4-3 to TRBJ2-5; TRBD2 might be the D (5 bases). The CDR3 consists of 12 residues. V was pared by 1 base and J by 9 bases, with 9 bases between. Germline-derived CDR1 and CDR2 are LGHNA and YSLEER. CDR3 DNA sequence: TGCGCCAGCAGCCAAGGGGTCGGGGCCCAGTACTTC. Its translation: CASSQGVGAQYF.

This rearrangement joins TRBV11-1 to TRBJ2-3; perhaps TRBD1 as D (5 bases). This CDR3 comprises 13 residues. Trimming shortened V by 1 base and J by 4 bases, and 6 bases separated the two germline ends. Looked up from germline, CDR1 is SGHAT and CDR2 is FQDESV (reference sequence). The CDR3 DNA reads as TGTGCCAGCAGCTTAGGCAGGGCAGATACGCAGTATTTT. As protein: CASSLGRADTQYF.

CDR3 sequence (DNA): TGTGCCAGCAGCCAAGATGGGGTGCGGCAGGGGGCAGAGAAACTGTTTTTT. It is translated as CASSQDGVRQGAEKLFF. The chain uses TRBV3-1 (or the pseudogene TRBV3-2) and TRBJ1-4, with 8 positions matching TRBD1. J gave up 11 bases and V 0 bases, and 14 bases lay outside the gene matches. The CDR3 totals 17 residues. Germline CDR1 is LGHDT and CDR2 is YNNKEL (reference sequence).

The chain employs TRBV10-3 and TRBJ1-1; D is uncertain. Germline lookup yields CDR1 ENHRY and CDR2 SYGVKD. With 5 bases removed from V and 1 base from J, the gap between germline ends came to 8 bases. The CDR3 length is 13 residues. DNA for the CDR3: TGTGCCATCAGTCTTCAGGAGAACACTGAAGCTTTCTTT. Translating gives CAISLQENTEAFF.

The V gene is TRBV6-5, the J gene TRBJ1-2; D is undetermined. This CDR3 has 14 residues. Trimming cost V 9 bases and J 4 bases, with 18 bases left between them. Germline values: CDR1 MNHEY, CDR2 SVGAGI. DNA for the CDR3: TGTGCCAGTTGCCCGGACTGGCGGGGCTATGGCTACACCTTC. This encodes CASCPDWRGYGYTF.

The chain couples TRBV24-1 to TRBJ2-5; 8 nucleotides line up with TRBD2. CDR3 length: 15 residues. The V gene's germline CDR1 is KGHDR and CDR2 SFDVKD. V trimming: 6 bases; J trimming: 4 bases; junction bases outside the gene matches: 9. The CDR3 sequence: CATSTRAAGGETQYF. CDR3 DNA sequence: TGTGCCACCAGTACCCGGGCGGCGGGAGGAGAGACCCAGTACTTC.

The V and J genes are TRBV9 and TRBJ2-4, with 8 bases that match TRBD1. The germline V gene has CDR1 SGDLS and CDR2 YYNGEE. CDR3 size: 15 residues. V shed 2 bases and J 6 bases; nucleotides not matched to a gene: 7. Written as DNA, the CDR3 is TGTGCCAGCAGCGTGAAGACAGGGGAGTCAAACATTCAGTACTTC. Residues: CASSVKTGESNIQYF.

The rearrangement joins TRBV28 to TRBJ2-7; 7 bases agree with TRBD2. V gave up 7 bases and J gave up 4 bases; unmatched junction bases: 13. Germline values: CDR1 MDHEN, CDR2 SYDVKM. There are 15 residues in the CDR3. CDR3 protein: CASTASGGVRYEQYF. In nucleotides, the CDR3 is TGTGCCAGCACCGCCTCGGGGGGAGTGAGGTACGAGCAGTACTTC.

The chain links TRBV19 to TRBJ2-6; the D gene is possibly TRBD1 (5 bases). In germline, CDR1 is LNHDA, CDR2 SQIVND (reference sequence). V lost 1 base, J lost 3 bases, and 13 bases lay in between. This CDR3 is 17 amino acids long. The CDR3 protein is CASSIGQGKVGANVLTF. The CDR3 DNA reads TGTGCCAGTAGTATAGGGCAGGGTAAGGTTGGGGCCAACGTCCTGACTTTC.

This sequence joins TRBV27 and TRBJ2-1, with TRBD1 matching 8 bases. The CDR3 covers 18 residues. Losses at the gene ends were 2 bases for V and 4 bases for J; bases not matched to a gene: 13. Germline values: CDR1 MNHEY, CDR2 SMNVEV (reference sequence). CDR3 nucleotide sequence: TGTGCCAGCAGTTTAAAGGCTCGACAGGGGCCGGCATACAATGAGCAGTTCTTC. This gives the protein CASSLKARQGPAYNEQFF.

The rearrangement uses TRBV7-9 and TRBJ2-3; D not resolved. CDR1 SEHNR and CDR2 FQNEAQ come from the germline V gene (reference sequence). V lost 0 bases and J lost 0, with 4 bases in between. This CDR3 is 14 amino acids long. This CDR3 reads CASSLAGSTDTQYF. In nucleotides, the CDR3 is TGTGCCAGCAGCTTAGCGGGCAGCACAGATACGCAGTATTTT.

This chain links TRBV19 with TRBJ1-2; maybe TRBD1 (6 bases). V was pared by 6 bases and J by 2 bases, with 10 bases between. The CDR3 spans 13 residues. CDR1 LNHDA and CDR2 SQIVND come from the germline V gene (reference sequence). The CDR3, as DNA: TGTGCCAGTAGCCCAACAGGGAACTATGGCTACACCTTC. Its translation: CASSPTGNYGYTF.

With respect to this clone: The sample has other DNA sequences that encode this CDR3 too. The chain uses TRBV5-1 and TRBJ2-5; TRBD2 might be the D (6 bases). Germline assignment: CDR1 SGHRS and CDR2 YFSETQ. The CDR3 extends over 13 amino acids. V lost 4 bases and J 2 bases, leaving 9 bases between the germline ends. This CDR3 is CASSGGIQETQYF. The DNA of the CDR3 is TGCGCCAGCAGCGGCGGGATTCAAGAGACCCAGTACTTC.

This clone was detected once. The V gene is TRBV2, the J gene TRBJ2-7; D remains unclear. This CDR3 has 12 residues. V gave up 0 bases and J gave up 12 bases, with 12 bases separating them. Germline V gene data show CDR1 as SNHLY and CDR2 as FYNNEI. The DNA of the CDR3 is TGTGCCAGCAGTGAAGCGTTGGCAGGATGGTACTTC. It yields the protein CASSEALAGWYF. The variable domain in full, completed from reference TRBV2 and TRBJ2-7, reads EPEVTQTPSHQVTQMGQEVILRCVPISNHLYFYWYRQILGQKVEFLVSFYNNEISEKSEIFDDQFSVERPDGSNFTLKIRSTKLEDSAMYFCASSEALAGWYFGPGTRLTVT.

The rearrangement joins TRBV2 to TRBJ2-3; D gene ambiguous. Germline-derived CDR1 and CDR2 are SNHLY and FYNNEI. The CDR3 is made up of 12 amino acids. Trimming left V 7 bases short and J 0 bases short, with 5 bases between. The CDR3 region is CASKLSTDTQYF. In DNA form, the CDR3 reads TGTGCCAGCAAACTCAGCACAGATACGCAGTATTTT.

The chain uses TRBV2 and TRBJ1-1; tentative D call: TRBD1 (6 bases). This CDR3 comprises 13 residues. V was shortened by 6 bases and J by 0 bases, with 8 bases between the two germline ends. CDR1 is SNHLY, CDR2 FYNNEI, per germline. The CDR3 loop reads CASSTGMNTEAFF. The DNA of the CDR3 is TGTGCCAGCAGCACAGGGATGAACACTGAAGCTTTCTTT.

J is TRBJ2-5 and V is TRBV18; 8 positions agree with TRBD2. Looked up from germline, CDR1 is KGHSH and CDR2 is LQKENI. The CDR3 length is 18 residues. Trimming at V came to 3 bases and at J to 2 bases, leaving 14 bases not matched to a gene. In nucleotides, the CDR3 is TGTGCCAGCTCACCGCTAAACCGGGGGGGGCAACCGCAAGAGACCCAGTACTTC. Translated, it gives CASSPLNRGGQPQETQYF.

V is TRBV7-9 and J is TRBJ1-5; possibly TRBD1 for D (5 bases). V was pared by 9 bases and J by 2 bases, with 14 bases between. Germline V gene sequence: CDR1 SEHNR, CDR2 FQNEAQ (reference sequence). The CDR3 contains 14 residues. For the CDR3, the DNA is TGTGCCAGTACTCAGGGCGAGGGCAATCAGCCCCAGCATTTT. Residues: CASTQGEGNQPQHF.

The CDR3 region has the DNA TGCGCCAGCAGCCAAGTTCGGGGAAGGGAAGGCAATCAGCCCCAGCATTTT. It is translated as CASSQVRGREGNQPQHF. The V gene is TRBV4-1, the J gene TRBJ1-5, with unresolved D. Germline V gene sequence: CDR1 MGHRA, CDR2 YSYEKL. V lost 1 base, J lost 2 bases, and 15 bases lay in between. CDR3 length: 17 amino acids.

The J gene is TRBJ1-5, the V gene TRBV7-9; D gene unclear. CDR3 length equals 15 residues. V was shortened by 5 bases and J by 0 bases, with 11 bases between the two germline ends. Germline CDR1 SEHNR, CDR2 FQNEAQ (reference sequence). The CDR3, as DNA: TGTGCCAGCAGCCTAGAGACATATAGCAATCAGCCCCAGCATTTT. It is translated as CASSLETYSNQPQHF.

The chain carries TRBV7-2 and TRBJ2-2; D is possibly TRBD2 (5 bases). The CDR3 extends over 15 amino acids. Trimming pared 5 bases from V and 6 bases from J, leaving 16 bases between. CDR1 is SGHTA, CDR2 FQGNSA, per germline. The CDR3 region has the DNA TGTGCCAGCAGCCCACGGGGTTCGGTGGCCGGGGAGCTGTTTTTT. Translating gives CASSPRGSVAGELFF.

This chain joins TRBV2 and TRBJ2-2; weak D call: TRBD1 (6 bases). Germline V lookup: CDR1 SNHLY, CDR2 FYNNEI. The V gene lost 2 bases and the J gene lost 7 bases, with 14 bases spanning the gap. This CDR3 region has 15 residues. The CDR3 DNA sequence: TGTGCCAGCAGTGAATTGGACAGCAGGGACGGGGAGCTGTTTTTT. Translation gives CASSELDSRDGELFF.

The chain carries TRBV10-2 and TRBJ1-2; 8 nucleotides match TRBD1. The V segment lost 7 bases and the J segment 6 bases; nucleotides outside the gene matches: 7. This CDR3 spans 13 amino acids. The germline CDR1 and CDR2 sequences are WSHSY and SAAADI. The CDR3: CASTSTGANGYTF. The CDR3 nucleotides are TGCGCCAGCACCTCGACAGGGGCTAATGGCTACACCTTC.

This clone was found once. The chain couples TRBV4-3 to TRBJ1-2; 10 nucleotides line up with TRBD1. CDR1 and CDR2 from the germline V gene are LGHNA and YSLEER. This CDR3 region has 14 residues. V lost 5 bases to trimming and J lost 4 bases; unmatched junction nucleotides: 4. The DNA for the CDR3 is TGCGCCAGCAGCGCGGACAGGGGGGCCTATGGCTACACCTTC. Translation: CASSADRGAYGYTF.

The V and J genes are TRBV19 and TRBJ1-3; weak D call: TRBD1 (6 bases). CDR1 and CDR2 from the germline V gene are LNHDA and SQIVND (reference sequence). Trimming cost V 6 bases and J 4 bases, with 13 bases left between them. The CDR3 is 14 residues long. In nucleotides, the CDR3 is TGTGCCAGTAGCACAGGGAATTCCGGAAACACCATATATTTT. This encodes CASSTGNSGNTIYF.